Listed below are T cell receptor beta chains from one sample, sequenced in a study of T-cell reconstitution after alpha-beta-depleted transplantation in children. TCRdb passed the PCR reads through MiXCR, listing each CDR3 protein once. The table shows roughly 100,000 distinct CDR3 sequences, with around 6.1% occurring only once. Specimen: PBMCs, mostly from graft donor cells, collected 60 days after TCRalphabeta/CD19-depleted stem cell transplant. The receptors were gathered from a female patient aged 2 to 10 who had a stem cell transplant for Fanconi anemia, so the T cells may come from the graft donor. CDR3s include the opening cysteine and the closing phenylalanine or tryptophan. A D gene is named only where the DNA matches it firmly. Expanded clones are given a class, and other clones once, few, many or no size at all.

TRBV3-1	TRBJ2-4	few	NA	CASSQVGGRTKNIQYF	TGTGCCAGCAGCCAAGTGGGGGGCAGAACCAAAAACATTCAGTACTTC
TRBV4-1	TRBJ2-7	NA	NA	CASSQGVAYEPYEQYF	TGCGCCAGCAGCCAAGGGGTAGCATACGAGCCTTACGAGCAGTACTTC
TRBV7-9	TRBJ2-1	many	NA	CASSSNRGGNEQFF	TGTGCCAGCAGCTCGAACAGGGGGGGCAATGAGCAGTTCTTC
TRBV20-1	TRBJ2-7	many	NA	CSADDDYEQYF	TGCAGTGCCGACGACGACTACGAGCAGTACTTC
TRBV7-9	TRBJ2-7	NA	TRBD2	CASSGGTSHYEQYF	TGTGCCAGCAGCGGCGGGACTAGCCACTACGAGCAGTACTTC
TRBV14	TRBJ2-7	few	NA	CASSLRNEQYF	TGTGCCAGCAGTCTCCGCAACGAGCAGTACTTC
TRBV24-1	TRBJ2-2	many	TRBD1	CATSEDRGANTGELFF	TGTGCCACCAGTGAGGACAGGGGGGCGAACACCGGGGAGCTGTTTTTT
TRBV28	TRBJ2-2	many	NA	CASKRWSGYTGELFF	TGTGCCAGCAAAAGGTGGTCGGGTTACACCGGGGAGCTGTTTTTT
TRBV29-1	TRBJ2-3	many	NA	CSVAAGPPFEDTQYF	TGCAGCGTTGCCGCGGGACCTCCCTTTGAGGATACGCAGTATTTT
TRBV12-3/TRBV12-4	TRBJ2-5	many	NA	CASSQARGAQETQYF	TGTGCCAGCAGTCAAGCCAGGGGGGCTCAAGAGACCCAGTACTTC
TRBV3-1	TRBJ1-2	NA	TRBD1	CASSHWDRGSGYTF	TGTGCCAGCAGCCACTGGGACAGGGGATCCGGCTACACCTTC
TRBV20-1	TRBJ1-1	many	NA	CSAARVGKAEAFF	TGCAGTGCTGCCAGGGTCGGGAAGGCTGAAGCTTTCTTT
TRBV4-1	TRBJ2-1	NA	TRBD2	CASSQRVGLAGHNEQFF	TGCGCCAGCAGCCAGAGGGTGGGACTAGCGGGACATAATGAGCAGTTCTTC
TRBV27	TRBJ2-7	many	NA	CASSTSRDSTYEQYF	TGTGCCAGCAGTACCTCCCGGGACTCCACCTACGAGCAGTACTTC
TRBV20-1	TRBJ2-3	NA	NA	CSASSEDTQYF	TGCAGTGCTAGTAGTGAGGATACGCAGTATTTT
TRBV15	TRBJ2-7	few	TRBD2	CATSGLVFYEQYF	TGTGCCACCAGCGGACTAGTCTTCTACGAGCAGTACTTC
TRBV11-2	TRBJ2-7	many	NA	CASSFAYAGAYEQYF	TGTGCCAGCAGCTTTGCTTACGCAGGGGCCTACGAGCAGTACTTC
TRBV7-8	TRBJ1-6	few	NA	CASSLGQGSSPLHF	TGTGCCAGCAGCTTAGGTCAGGGATCTTCACCCCTCCACTTT
TRBV5-4	TRBJ2-5	few	NA	CASRGGAPQETQYF	TGTGCCAGCAGGGGGGGGGCACCCCAAGAGACCCAGTACTTC
TRBV7-3	TRBJ2-2	many	TRBD1	CASSPGTGIGELFF	TGTGCCAGCAGCCCCGGGACAGGGATCGGGGAGCTGTTTTTT
TRBV4-2	TRBJ2-7	many	TRBD2	CASSQVPGLAGPYEQYF	TGTGCCAGCAGCCAAGTCCCGGGGCTAGCGGGACCCTACGAGCAGTACTTC
TRBV3-1	TRBJ2-7	NA	NA	CASSLRRGSMTYEQYF	TGTGCCAGCAGCCTCCGTCGGGGATCTATGACCTACGAGCAGTACTTC
TRBV28	TRBJ1-2	many	NA	CASSLTPNYGYTF	TGTGCCAGCAGTTTGACCCCTAACTATGGCTACACCTTC
TRBV15	TRBJ2-5	few	NA	CATSRDSRYPETQYF	TGTGCCACCAGCAGAGATTCACGGTACCCAGAGACCCAGTACTTC
TRBV6-5	TRBJ2-5	many	NA	CASSYSGGQWGTQYF	TGTGCCAGCAGTTACTCCGGGGGACAGTGGGGGACCCAGTACTTC
TRBV3-1	TRBJ2-6	NA	NA	CASSPSAGAAGANVLTF	TGTGCCAGCAGCCCGTCCGCAGGGGCGGCCGGGGCCAACGTCCTGACTTTC
TRBV4-2	TRBJ2-5	many	TRBD2	CASSQHTASGRGQETQYF	TGTGCCAGCAGCCAACATACGGCTAGCGGGAGAGGTCAAGAGACCCAGTACTTC
TRBV5-1	TRBJ1-1	NA	TRBD1	CASSLRTGAEAFF	TGCGCCAGCAGCTTGAGGACAGGTGCTGAAGCTTTCTTT
TRBV11-2	TRBJ2-1	many	TRBD1	CASSLGLTGLVF	TGTGCCAGCAGCTTAGGTCTGACAGGGCTGGTCTTC
TRBV20-1	TRBJ1-6	NA	TRBD1	CSARDSKTGGISPLHF	TGCAGTGCTAGAGATAGTAAGACAGGGGGCATCTCACCCCTCCACTTT
TRBV5-1	TRBJ2-7	many	NA	CASSLNRPREQYF	TGCGCCAGCAGCTTGAACCGCCCTAGGGAGCAGTACTTC
TRBV4-1	TRBJ2-1	many	TRBD2	CASSQVLVRESYNEQFF	TGCGCCAGCAGCCAAGTCCTAGTGCGGGAGAGTTACAATGAGCAGTTCTTC
TRBV7-2	TRBJ1-3	NA	TRBD1	CSSSLGFDREGNTIYF	TGTTCCAGCAGCTTAGGATTCGACAGGGAAGGAAACACCATATATTTT
TRBV7-2	TRBJ2-5	few	NA	CASTRGGLRETQYF	TGTGCCAGCACCCGAGGGGGGCTACGGGAGACCCAGTACTTC
TRBV20-1	TRBJ2-5	NA	NA	CCARVYQDRLRYDQYF	TGCTGTGCTAGAGTCTATCAAGACAGGCTCCGGTACGATCAGTACTTC
TRBV18	TRBJ2-7	few	TRBD1	CASSSTGGKYEQYF	TGTGCCAGCTCATCTACAGGGGGCAAGTACGAGCAGTACTTC
TRBV7-9	TRBJ1-2	many	NA	CASSPGISGYYGYTF	TGTGCCAGCAGCCCCGGGATATCAGGGTACTATGGCTACACCTTC
TRBV5-1	TRBJ2-1	many	NA	CASSSLNEQFF	TGCGCCAGCAGCAGTTTGAATGAGCAGTTCTTC
TRBV7-7	TRBJ2-3	few	NA	CASSLAVPPDTQYF	TGTGCCAGCAGCTTAGCCGTGCCCCCAGATACGCAGTATTTT
TRBV20-1	TRBJ2-1	many	TRBD2	CSARETSAYNEQFF	TGCAGTGCCAGGGAGACTAGCGCATACAATGAGCAGTTCTTC
TRBV7-2	TRBJ1-1	NA	NA	CASSLLGGLGTEAFF	TGTGCCAGCAGCTTACTTGGGGGCTTGGGAACTGAAGCTTTCTTT
TRBV19	TRBJ1-6	NA	TRBD1	CASSIFQGADSPLHF	TGTGCCAGTAGTATCTTCCAGGGGGCTGATTCACCCCTCCACTTT
TRBV20-1	TRBJ2-1	NA	NA	CSARDRAEQFF	TGCAGTGCTAGAGATCGGGCTGAGCAGTTCTTC
TRBV7-8	TRBJ2-7	NA	NA	CASSLAGELNEQYF	TGTGCCAGCAGCTTAGCGGGGGAGCTCAACGAGCAGTACTTC
TRBV7-3	TRBJ2-2	NA	NA	CASSRARGRTGELLF	TGTGCCAGCAGCCGAGCACGGGGACGAACCGGGGAGCTGCTTTTT